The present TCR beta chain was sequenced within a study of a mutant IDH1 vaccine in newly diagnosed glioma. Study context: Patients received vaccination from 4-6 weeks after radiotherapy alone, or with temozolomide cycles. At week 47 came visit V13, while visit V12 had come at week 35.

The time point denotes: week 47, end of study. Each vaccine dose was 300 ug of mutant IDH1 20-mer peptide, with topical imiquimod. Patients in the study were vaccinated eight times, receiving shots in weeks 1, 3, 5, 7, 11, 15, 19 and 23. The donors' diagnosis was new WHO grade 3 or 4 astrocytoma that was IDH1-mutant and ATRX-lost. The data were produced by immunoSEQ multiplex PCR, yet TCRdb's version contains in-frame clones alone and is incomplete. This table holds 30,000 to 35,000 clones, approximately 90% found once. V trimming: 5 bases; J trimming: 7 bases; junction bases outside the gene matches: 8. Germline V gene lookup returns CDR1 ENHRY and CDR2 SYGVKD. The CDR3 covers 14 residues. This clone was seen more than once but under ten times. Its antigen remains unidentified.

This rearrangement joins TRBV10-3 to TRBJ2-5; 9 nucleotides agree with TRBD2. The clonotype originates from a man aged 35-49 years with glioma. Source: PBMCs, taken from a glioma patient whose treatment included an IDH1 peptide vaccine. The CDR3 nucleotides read TGTGCCATCAGTATAGGCGGGGGGGTCGTGACCCAGTACTTC. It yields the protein CAISIGGGVVTQYF.